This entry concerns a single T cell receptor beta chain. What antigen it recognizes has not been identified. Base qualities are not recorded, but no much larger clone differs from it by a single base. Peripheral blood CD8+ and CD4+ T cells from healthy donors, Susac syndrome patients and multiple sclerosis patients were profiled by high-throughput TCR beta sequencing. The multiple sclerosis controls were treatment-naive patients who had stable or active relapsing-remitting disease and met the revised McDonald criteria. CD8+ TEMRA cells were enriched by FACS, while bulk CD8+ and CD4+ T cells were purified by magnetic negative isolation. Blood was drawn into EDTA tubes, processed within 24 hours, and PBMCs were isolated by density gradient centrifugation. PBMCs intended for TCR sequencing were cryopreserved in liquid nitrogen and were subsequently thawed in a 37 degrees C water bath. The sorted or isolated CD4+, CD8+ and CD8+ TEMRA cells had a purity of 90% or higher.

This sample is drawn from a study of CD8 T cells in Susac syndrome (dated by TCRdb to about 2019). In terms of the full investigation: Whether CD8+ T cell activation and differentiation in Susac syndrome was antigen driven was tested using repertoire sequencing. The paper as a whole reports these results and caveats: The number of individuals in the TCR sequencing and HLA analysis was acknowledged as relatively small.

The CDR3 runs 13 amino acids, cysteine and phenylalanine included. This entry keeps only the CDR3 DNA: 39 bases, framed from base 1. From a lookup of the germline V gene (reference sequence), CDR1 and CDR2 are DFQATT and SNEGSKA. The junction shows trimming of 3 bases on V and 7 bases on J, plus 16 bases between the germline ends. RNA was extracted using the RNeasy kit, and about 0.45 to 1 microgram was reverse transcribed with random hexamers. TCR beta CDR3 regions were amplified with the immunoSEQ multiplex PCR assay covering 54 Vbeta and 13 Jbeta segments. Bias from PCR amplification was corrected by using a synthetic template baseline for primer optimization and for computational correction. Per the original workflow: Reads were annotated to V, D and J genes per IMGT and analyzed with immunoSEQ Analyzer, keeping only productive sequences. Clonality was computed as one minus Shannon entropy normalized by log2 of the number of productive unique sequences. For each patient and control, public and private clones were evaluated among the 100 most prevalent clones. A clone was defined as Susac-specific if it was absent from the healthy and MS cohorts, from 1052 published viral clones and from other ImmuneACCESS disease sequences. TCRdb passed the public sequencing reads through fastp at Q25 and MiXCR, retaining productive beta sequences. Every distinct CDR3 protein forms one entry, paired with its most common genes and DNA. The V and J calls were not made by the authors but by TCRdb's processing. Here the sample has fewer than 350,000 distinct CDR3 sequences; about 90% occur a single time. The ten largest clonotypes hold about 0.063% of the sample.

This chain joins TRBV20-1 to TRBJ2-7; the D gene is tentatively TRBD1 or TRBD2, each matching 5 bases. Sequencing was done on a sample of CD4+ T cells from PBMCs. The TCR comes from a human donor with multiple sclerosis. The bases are TGCAGTGCTAGGAGAGGGGCCACTAGAGAGCAGTACTTC. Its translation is CSARRGATREQYF.